A selection of T cell receptor beta chains follows, all from one sample in a study of glioma-infiltrating T cells. TCRdb itself ran the multiplex PCR reads through MiXCR, one entry per CDR3 protein. The data hold some 99,000 distinct CDR3 sequences, with around 25% observed a single time. Sequenced input: glioma tissue, nonneoplastic brain tissue, or PBMCs (not recorded which). The source is a human donor with low-grade glioma or glioblastoma, undergoing nonglioma brain surgery, or in good health (not recorded which). CDR3s include the opening cysteine and the closing phenylalanine or tryptophan. The order of the fields is CDR3 DNA, CDR3 protein, V gene, D gene, J gene, clone size, CDR3 length. D genes are given only for firm matches. Clone size is not always given. Where it is, it says once, few, many or a class for expanded clones.

TGCGCCAGCAGCCAAGATTATGGGACCCCCTACGAGCAGTACTTC,CASSQDYGTPYEQYF,TRBV4-3,-,TRBJ2-7,many,15
TGTGCCAGCGCCTTACGTGGGCGGCAGAACACTGAAGCTTTCTTT,CASALRGRQNTEAFF,TRBV7-8,-,TRBJ1-1,many,15
TGTGCCAGCACCCGCCGGACGGAGTATCAGCCCCAGCATTTT,CASTRRTEYQPQHF,TRBV12-3/TRBV12-4,-,TRBJ1-5,-,14
TGTGCCAGCAGTTTCTGGGACAGAAACAATGAGCAGTTCTTC,CASSFWDRNNEQFF,TRBV12-3/TRBV12-4,TRBD1,TRBJ2-1,many,14
TGTGGCAGCACCTCAGGGTTTCGGCCCCAGCATTTT,CGSTSGFRPQHF,TRBV28,-,TRBJ1-5,-,12
TGTGCCAGCAGGGGGGCCGGGACAGGCAAGAACAATGAGCAGTTCTTC,CASRGAGTGKNNEQFF,TRBV2,TRBD1,TRBJ2-1,many,16
TGTGCCAGCAGTTTATTCCACCAAGAGACCCAGTACTTC,CASSLFHQETQYF,TRBV27,-,TRBJ2-5,many,13
TGTGCCAGCAGCTTAGGAGGGTCAGGGTTTGGAGAGACCCAGTACTTC,CASSLGGSGFGETQYF,TRBV7-2,-,TRBJ2-5,many,16
TGTGCCACCAGGTCTAGCGGGGGGGCCATCAATGAGCAGTTCTTC,CATRSSGGAINEQFF,TRBV24-1,TRBD2,TRBJ2-1,many,15
TGTGCCAGCAGTTGGACAGTAGCCAAAAACATTCAGTACTTC,CASSWTVAKNIQYF,TRBV6-2/TRBV6-3,-,TRBJ2-4,many,14
TGTGCCAGCAGAGAGGGACAGGGGGACGGAGAAGAGACCCAGTACTTC,CASREGQGDGEETQYF,TRBV6-1,TRBD1,TRBJ2-5,many,16
TGTGTTAGCAGTTTGCGGGGGGACAGCAGAAACGAGCAGTACTTC,CVSSLRGDSRNEQYF,TRBV27,-,TRBJ2-7,-,15
TGTGCCACCAGCAGAGATCGGGTCTACTACGAGCAGTACTTC,CATSRDRVYYEQYF,TRBV15,-,TRBJ2-7,many,14
TGTGCCAGTAGTACAGCGTACGTTTACAATGAGCAGTTCTTC,CASSTAYVYNEQFF,TRBV19,-,TRBJ2-1,-,14
TGTGCCACCAGCAGAGAACGGGAGAAGGGTGAGCAGTTCTTC,CATSREREKGEQFF,TRBV15,-,TRBJ2-1,many,14
TGTGCCAGCAGTTCCCGAAACAGGATCAGCACTGCTGCTTTCTTT,CASSSRNRISTAAFF,TRBV28,-,TRBJ1-1,-,15
TGCAGTGCTAGTTGGCAGGGAGAAAAACCTAGGGATGGCTACACCTTC,CSASWQGEKPRDGYTF,TRBV20-1,-,TRBJ1-2,many,16
TGCGCCAGCAGCTTCCCGACAGGCCTCTCCTACAATGAGCAGTTCTTC,CASSFPTGLSYNEQFF,TRBV5-1,-,TRBJ2-1,many,16
TGTGCCAGTAGTATAAAACTGGGACAGAACTATGGCTACACCTTC,CASSIKLGQNYGYTF,TRBV19,TRBD1,TRBJ1-2,many,15
TGTGCCAGCAGCTCAAATCTCAGGACGGTTGAAGCTTTCTTT,CASSSNLRTVEAFF,TRBV7-2,-,TRBJ1-1,many,14
TGTGCCAGCAGCCTAGCGTTGAGCTCCTACAATGAGCAGTTCTTC,CASSLALSSYNEQFF,TRBV5-4,-,TRBJ2-1,many,15
TGCGCCAGCAGCTTGGAGGACAGATATACGCAGTATTTT,CASSLEDRYTQYF,TRBV5-1,-,TRBJ2-3,many,13
TGTGCCAGCACTACAATCGGGAGAACAGATACGCAGTATTTT,CASTTIGRTDTQYF,TRBV2,-,TRBJ2-3,many,14
TGTGCCAGCTCACCTTGGGACAAACGATCCTACGAGCAGTACTTC,CASSPWDKRSYEQYF,TRBV18,-,TRBJ2-7,many,15
TGCAGTGCTAGGGATCCTGGCTCCTCCTACAATGAGCAGTTCTTC,CSARDPGSSYNEQFF,TRBV20-1,-,TRBJ2-1,-,15
TGTGCTAGTGGTTTAAGGGGGCAGGGGGCAAAGGAGCAGTACTTC,CASGLRGQGAKEQYF,TRBV12-5,TRBD1,TRBJ2-7,-,15
TGTGCCATCAGCTTACGAAGCGGCAGTGACGATCAGTTCTTC,CAISLRSGSDDQFF,TRBV7-9,-,TRBJ2-1,-,14
TGCAGTGCTCTCCAGGGTGGGGGGGACGAGCAGTACTTC,CSALQGGGDEQYF,TRBV20-1,TRBD2,TRBJ2-7,many,13
TGTGCCAGCAGTCCCGGGACAGGGTCGGGCTACACCTTC,CASSPGTGSGYTF,TRBV27,TRBD1,TRBJ1-2,many,13
TGTGCCAGCAGTTACTTACAGTCTCAACGGGAGACCCAGTACTTC,CASSYLQSQRETQYF,TRBV6-6,-,TRBJ2-5,many,15
TGTTCCAGTGCAGGGGGCCAGTTGAATCAGCCCCAGCATTTT,CSSAGGQLNQPQHF,TRBV6-1,TRBD1,TRBJ1-5,once,14
TGTGCAAGAAGCTTGCAAGGGCGCTCCTACAATGAGCAGTTCTTC,CARSLQGRSYNEQFF,TRBV7-2,-,TRBJ2-1,-,15
TGTGCCATCAAAGGCGAGAAAAACATTCAGTACTTC,CAIKGEKNIQYF,TRBV10-3,-,TRBJ2-4,-,12